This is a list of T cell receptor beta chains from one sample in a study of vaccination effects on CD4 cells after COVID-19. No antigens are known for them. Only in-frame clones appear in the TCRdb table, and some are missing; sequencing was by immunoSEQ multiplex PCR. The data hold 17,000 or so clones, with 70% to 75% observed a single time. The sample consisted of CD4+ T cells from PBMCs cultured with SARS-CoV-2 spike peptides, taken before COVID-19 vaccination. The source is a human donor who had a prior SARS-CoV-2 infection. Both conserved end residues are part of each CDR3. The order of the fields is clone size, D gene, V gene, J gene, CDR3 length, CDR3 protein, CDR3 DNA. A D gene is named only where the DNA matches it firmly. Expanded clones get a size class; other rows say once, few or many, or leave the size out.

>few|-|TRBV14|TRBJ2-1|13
CASSAYWVNEQFF
TGTGCCAGCAGCGCGTATTGGGTCAATGAGCAGTTCTTC
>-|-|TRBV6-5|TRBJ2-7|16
CASSFRLGGARNEQYF
TGTGCCAGCAGTTTCAGACTCGGAGGGGCGCGGAACGAGCAGTACTTC
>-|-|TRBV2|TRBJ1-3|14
CASLEQLSGNTIYF
TGTGCCAGCTTGGAACAGCTCTCTGGAAACACCATATATTTT
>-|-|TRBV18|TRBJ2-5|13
CASSPQGRETQYF
TGTGCCAGCTCACCCCAGGGTCGAGAGACCCAGTACTTC
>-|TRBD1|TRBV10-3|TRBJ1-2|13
CAISKQGNYGYTF
TGTGCCATCAGTAAACAGGGGAACTATGGCTACACCTTC
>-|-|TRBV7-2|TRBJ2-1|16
CASSSRPGRDGGEQFF
TGTGCCAGCAGCTCCCGCCCCGGCAGGGATGGCGGTGAGCAGTTCTTC
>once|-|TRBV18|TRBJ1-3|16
CASSLGRSLSGNTIYF
TGTGCCAGCTCATTGGGACGGAGCCTCTCTGGAAACACCATATATTTT
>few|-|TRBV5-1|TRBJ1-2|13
CASSDTGDYGYTF
TGCGCCAGCAGCGATACAGGAGATTATGGCTACACCTTC
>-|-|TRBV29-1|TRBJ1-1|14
CSVGRILMNTEAFF
TGCAGCGTTGGACGGATCCTCATGAACACTGAAGCTTTCTTT
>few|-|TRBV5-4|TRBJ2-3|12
CASSLPEDTQYF
TGTGCCAGCAGCTTGCCCGAAGATACGCAGTATTTT
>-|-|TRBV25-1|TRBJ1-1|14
CASSEWAGVDEAFF
TGTGCCAGCAGTGAATGGGCCGGGGTTGATGAAGCTTTCTTT
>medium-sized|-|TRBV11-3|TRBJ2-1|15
CASSQDGGRGNEQFF
TGTGCCAGCAGCCAGGATGGAGGGCGAGGCAATGAGCAGTTCTTC
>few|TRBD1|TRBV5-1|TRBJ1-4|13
CASKETGVEKLFF
TGCGCCAGCAAGGAGACAGGGGTCGAAAAACTGTTTTTT
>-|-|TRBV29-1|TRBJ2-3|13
CSVVGSFADTQYF
TGCAGCGTTGTCGGCAGTTTCGCAGATACGCAGTATTTT
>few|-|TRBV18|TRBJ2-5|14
CASSPVGSKETQYF
TGTGCCAGCTCACCAGTGGGGTCTAAAGAGACCCAGTACTTC
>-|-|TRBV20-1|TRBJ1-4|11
CSAASYEKLFF
TGCAGTGCTGCCAGCTATGAAAAACTGTTTTTT
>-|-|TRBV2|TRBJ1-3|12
CASRISGNTIYF
TGTGCCAGCAGAATTTCTGGAAACACCATATATTTT
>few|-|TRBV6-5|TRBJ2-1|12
CASSYSHNEQFF
TGTGCCAGCAGTTACTCTCATAATGAGCAGTTCTTC
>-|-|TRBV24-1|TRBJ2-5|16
CATSDPAPGSRETQYF
TGTGCCACCAGTGATCCCGCCCCGGGGTCCCGGGAGACCCAGTACTTC
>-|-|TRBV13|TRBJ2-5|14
CASSRRLDQETQYF
TGTGCCAGCAGCCGGAGACTAGATCAAGAGACCCAGTACTTC
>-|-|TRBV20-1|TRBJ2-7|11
CSAPRLNEQYF
TGCAGTGCTCCTCGACTTAACGAGCAGTACTTC
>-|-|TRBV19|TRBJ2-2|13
CASREGFVGELFF
TGTGCCAGTAGGGAGGGTTTTGTGGGGGAGCTGTTTTTT
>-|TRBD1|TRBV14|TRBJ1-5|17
CASSQVSNRGFNQPQHF
TGTGCCAGCAGCCAAGTCAGTAACAGGGGGTTCAATCAGCCCCAGCATTTT
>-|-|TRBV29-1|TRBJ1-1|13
CSVPRVGNTEAFF
TGCAGCGTCCCCCGGGTTGGGAACACTGAAGCTTTCTTT
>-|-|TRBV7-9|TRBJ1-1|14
CASTPLAPNTEAFF
TGTGCCAGCACCCCGCTGGCCCCGAACACTGAAGCTTTCTTT
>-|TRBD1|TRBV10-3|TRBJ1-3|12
CATQGDGNTIYF
TGTGCCACCCAGGGGGATGGAAACACCATATATTTT
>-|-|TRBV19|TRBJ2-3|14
CASSIVGGGDTQYF
TGTGCCAGTAGTATAGTGGGGGGCGGAGATACGCAGTATTTT
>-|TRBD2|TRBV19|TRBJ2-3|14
CASSDRGVVDTQYF
TGTGCCAGTAGTGATCGGGGGGTCGTCGATACGCAGTATTTT
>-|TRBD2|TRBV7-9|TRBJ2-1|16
CASSSPGLAGSNEQFF
TGTGCCAGCAGCTCACCGGGACTAGCGGGGTCCAATGAGCAGTTCTTC
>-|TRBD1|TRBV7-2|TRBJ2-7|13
CASSSDRLQHQYF
TGTGCCAGCAGCTCGGACAGGCTTCAGCACCAGTACTTC
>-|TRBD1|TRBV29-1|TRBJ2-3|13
CSVDQGDTDTQYF
TGCAGCGTTGACCAGGGGGACACAGATACGCAGTATTTT
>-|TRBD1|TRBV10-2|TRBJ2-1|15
CASSDYGQGIWEQFF
TGCGCCAGCAGTGATTACGGACAGGGTATATGGGAGCAGTTCTTC
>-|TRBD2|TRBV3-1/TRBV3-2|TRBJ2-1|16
CASSQGLAGGYNEQFF
TGTGCCAGCAGCCAAGGGCTAGCGGGAGGTTACAATGAGCAGTTCTTC
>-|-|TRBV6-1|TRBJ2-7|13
CASSESRDYEQYF
TGTGCCAGCAGTGAATCCAGGGACTACGAGCAGTACTTC
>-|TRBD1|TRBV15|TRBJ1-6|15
CATSSKGTANSPLHF
TGTGCCACCAGCAGTAAAGGGACAGCGAATTCACCCCTCCACTTT
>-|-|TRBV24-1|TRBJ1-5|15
CATSPKGGFHQPQHF
TGTGCCACCAGTCCTAAGGGCGGGTTTCACCAGCCCCAGCATTTT
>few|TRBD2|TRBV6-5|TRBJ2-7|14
CASSNAGGGYEQYF
TGTGCCAGCAGTAACGCGGGCGGGGGCTACGAGCAGTACTTC
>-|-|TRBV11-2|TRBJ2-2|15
CASSLRLGGTGELFF
TGTGCCAGCAGCTTACGATTAGGGGGCACCGGGGAGCTGTTTTTT
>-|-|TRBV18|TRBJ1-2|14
CASSPLGGSRGYTF
TGTGCCAGCTCACCACTGGGAGGGAGCCGTGGCTACACCTTC
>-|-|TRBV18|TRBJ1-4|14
CASSPPGLNEKLFF
TGTGCCAGCTCACCACCAGGTTTGAATGAAAAACTGTTTTTT
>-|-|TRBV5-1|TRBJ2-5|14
CASSPQLDQETQYF
TGCGCCAGCAGCCCCCAACTAGACCAAGAGACCCAGTACTTC
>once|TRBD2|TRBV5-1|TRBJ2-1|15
CASSLVLAGNNEQFF
TGCGCCAGCAGCTTGGTCCTAGCGGGGAACAATGAGCAGTTCTTC
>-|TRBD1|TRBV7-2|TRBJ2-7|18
CASSLLVGYGTGAYEQYF
TGTGCCAGCAGCTTATTAGTAGGGTATGGGACAGGGGCCTACGAGCAGTACTTC
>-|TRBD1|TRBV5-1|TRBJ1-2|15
CASSLNEGASNGYTF
TGCGCCAGCAGCTTGAATGAGGGGGCAAGTAATGGCTACACCTTC
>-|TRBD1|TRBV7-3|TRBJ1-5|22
CASSLLPSGYPDRGLYNQPQHF
TGTGCCAGCAGCTTACTCCCCTCGGGGTATCCCGACAGGGGCTTATACAATCAGCCCCAGCATTTT
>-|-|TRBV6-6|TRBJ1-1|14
CASSTTPERPEAFF
TGTGCCAGCAGTACCACCCCAGAGAGGCCTGAAGCTTTCTTT
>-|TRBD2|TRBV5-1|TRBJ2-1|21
CASSLAIGLAGGYSSYNEQFF
TGCGCCAGCAGCTTGGCCATAGGGCTAGCGGGGGGCTATAGCTCCTACAATGAGCAGTTCTTC
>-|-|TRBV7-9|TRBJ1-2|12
CASSLDRLQHTF
TGTGCCAGCAGCTTAGACAGGCTTCAACACACCTTC
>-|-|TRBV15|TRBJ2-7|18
CATSETGTFGVPIYEQYF
TGTGCCACCAGCGAGACCGGAACGTTTGGCGTACCGATATACGAGCAGTACTTC
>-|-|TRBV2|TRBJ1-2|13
CASTGFRGDGYTF
TGTGCCAGCACTGGTTTTAGGGGGGACGGCTACACCTTC
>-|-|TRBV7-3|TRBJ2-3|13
CASSLNGGDTQYF
TGTGCCAGCAGCTTAAATGGTGGTGATACGCAGTATTTT
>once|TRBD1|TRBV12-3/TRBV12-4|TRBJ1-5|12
CATGESNQPQHF
TGTGCGACAGGGGAGAGCAATCAGCCCCAGCATTTT
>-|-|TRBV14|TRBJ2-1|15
CASSRGISPYNEQFF
TGTGCCAGCAGTCGCGGAATCAGCCCCTACAATGAGCAGTTCTTC
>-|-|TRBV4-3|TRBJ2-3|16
CASSRVRQNDADTQYF
TGCGCCAGCAGCCGGGTAAGGCAGAATGATGCAGATACGCAGTATTTT
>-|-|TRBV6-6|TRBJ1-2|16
CASSYSNAVYNYGYTF
TGTGCCAGCAGTTACTCTAACGCAGTTTATAACTATGGCTACACCTTC
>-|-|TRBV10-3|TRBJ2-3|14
CAISWGRSTDTQYF
TGTGCCATCAGCTGGGGACGGTCCACAGATACGCAGTATTTT
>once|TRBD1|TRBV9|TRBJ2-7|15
CASSVEGQPPYEQYF
TGTGCCAGCAGCGTAGAGGGACAGCCCCCCTACGAGCAGTACTTC
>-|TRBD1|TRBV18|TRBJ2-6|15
CASSRGLSGANVLTF
TGTGCCAGCTCCAGGGGGCTTTCTGGGGCCAACGTCCTGACTTTC
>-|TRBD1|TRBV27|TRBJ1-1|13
CASSNRGSTEAFF
TGTGCCAGCTCAAACAGGGGGAGCACTGAAGCTTTCTTT
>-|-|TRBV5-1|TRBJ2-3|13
CASSFGQSDTQYF
TGCGCCAGCAGCTTCGGACAGTCTGATACGCAGTATTTT